The 17 T cell receptor beta chains in this list originate from one sample, sequenced in a study of OX40 agonist ivuxolimab in advanced cancers. The repertoire was sequenced with immunoSEQ multiplex PCR; TCRdb's copy has only in-frame clones and lacks some. This table has more than 20,000 clones, approximately 90% appearing once. Source: CD4+ or CD8+ T cells sorted from blood, taken in a trial of the OX40 agonist ivuxolimab. The receptors shown here come from an adult with an advanced solid tumor such as melanoma, head and neck, liver or kidney cancer.

This clone was observed once. The gene calls are TRBV6-1 and TRBJ1-5, with D perhaps TRBD1 (5 bases). V dropped 2 bases and J dropped 1 base, with 12 bases sitting between them. The CDR3 sequence is 16 residues long. Germline V lookup: CDR1 MNHNS, CDR2 SASEGT. The CDR3 spells CASSEKGRISNQPQHF. CDR3 nucleotide sequence: TGTGCCAGCAGTGAAAAGGGACGGATAAGCAATCAGCCCCAGCATTTT.

This rearrangement joins TRBV19 to TRBJ2-3, with 10 bases aligning to TRBD1. The CDR3 spans 15 residues. Trimming cost V 3 bases and J 3 bases; bases outside gene matches: 3. Per germline, CDR1 LNHDA and CDR2 SQIVND (reference sequence). CDR3 protein: CASSMKDRGTDTQYF. The CDR3, as DNA: TGTGCCAGTAGTATGAAGGACAGGGGGACAGATACGCAGTATTTT.

This CDR3 reads CASSGTSGAYNEQFF. DNA of the CDR3: TGTGCCAGCAGCGGAACTAGCGGGGCTTACAATGAGCAGTTCTTC. The V and J genes are TRBV9 and TRBJ2-1, with 10 bases identical to TRBD2. The CDR3 has 15 amino acids. Germline values: CDR1 SGDLS, CDR2 YYNGEE. J lost 4 bases, V lost 3 bases, and 4 bases had no gene match. Complete variable domain (other parts from reference TRBV9 and TRBJ2-1): DSGVTQTPKHLITATGQRVTLRCSPRSGDLSVYWYQQSLDQGLQFLIQYYNGEERAKGNILERFSAQQFPDLHSELNLSSLELGDSALYFCASSGTSGAYNEQFFGPGTRLTVL.

The chain joins TRBV5-1 to TRBJ2-2; 11 positions agree with TRBD2. The CDR3 runs to 16 residues. Losses at the gene ends were 4 bases for V and 6 bases for J; bases not matched to a gene: 8. Germline assignment: CDR1 SGHRS and CDR2 YFSETQ. The CDR3 loop is CASSPRLAGLSGELFF. In DNA, the CDR3 is TGCGCCAGCAGCCCACGACTAGCGGGGTTGTCCGGGGAGCTGTTTTTT.

Notes on this clone: Distinct nucleotide sequences in the sample also encode this CDR3. This chain connects TRBV29-1 to TRBJ2-1, with 10 bases identical to TRBD2. The CDR3 has 13 residues. V was pared by 4 bases and J by 7 bases, with 4 bases of the junction left unmatched. The V gene's germline CDR1 is SQVTM and CDR2 ANQGSEA. The CDR3 is CSVVGLAENEQFF. The DNA for the CDR3 is TGCAGCGTTGTCGGACTAGCGGAGAATGAGCAGTTCTTC.

The chain uses TRBV6-5 and TRBJ2-7; possibly TRBD2 for D (7 bases). The V and J ends lost 0 bases and 4 bases respectively, with 16 bases between them. Germline CDR1 and CDR2: MNHEY and SVGAGI. The CDR3 runs 16 residues. The CDR3 DNA is TGTGCCAGCAGTTACTCGGGGGGGCGCGTGTCTTACGAGCAGTACTTC. As protein: CASSYSGGRVSYEQYF.

The gene calls are TRBV7-9 and TRBJ2-2; 10 bases align to TRBD1. The CDR3 covers 15 residues. The J segment lost 6 bases and the V segment lost 2 bases, leaving 3 bases of the junction unmatched. Looked up from germline, CDR1 is SEHNR and CDR2 is FQNEAQ (reference sequence). DNA of the CDR3: TGTGCCAGCAGCTTATTGGGACAGGGGTCCGGGGAGCTGTTTTTT. It translates to CASSLLGQGSGELFF. Supplemented by reference TRBV7-9 and TRBJ2-2, the full variable domain reads DTGVSQNPRHKITKRGQNVTFRCDPISEHNRLYWYRQTLGQGPEFLTYFQNEAQLEKSRLLSDRFSAERPKGSFSTLEIQRTEQGDSAMYLCASSLLGQGSGELFFGEGSRLTVL.

The chain couples TRBV27 to TRBJ1-2, with unresolved D. V was shortened by 1 base and J by 8 bases, with 17 bases between the two germline ends. The CDR3 extends over 15 amino acids. CDR1 MNHEY and CDR2 SMNVEV come from the germline V gene (reference sequence). The CDR3 region is CASSLYPSDMFGYTF. CDR3 in DNA: TGTGCCAGCAGTTTATATCCCTCCGACATGTTCGGCTACACCTTC.

This rearrangement joins TRBV4-1 to TRBJ1-3; a possible D gene is TRBD1 (6 bases). V lost 0 bases and J lost 0, with 9 bases in between. CDR3 length: 16 amino acids. Looked up from germline, CDR1 is MGHRA and CDR2 is YSYEKL. In DNA, the CDR3 is TGCGCCAGCAGCCAAGAGGACAGCTACTCTGGAAACACCATATATTTT. Translation gives CASSQEDSYSGNTIYF.

The rearrangement joins TRBV7-9 to TRBJ2-5; D remains unclear. The CDR3 has 14 residues. The V and J ends lost 5 bases and 5 bases respectively, with 15 bases between them. The germline CDR1 and CDR2 sequences are SEHNR and FQNEAQ (reference sequence). CDR3 sequence: CASSPPGSQETQYF. The DNA for the CDR3 is TGTGCCAGCAGCCCCCCTGGATCTCAGGAGACCCAGTACTTC.

The chain combines TRBV5-1 with TRBJ1-6; D uncertain. The CDR3 runs 17 residues. Trimming stripped 1 base from V and 0 bases from J, with 11 bases between. CDR1 is SGHRS and CDR2 is YFSETQ in the germline V gene. The CDR3 nucleotides are TGCGCCAGCAGCTTGTACGAACAGAGCTCCTATAATTCACCCCTCCACTTT. It translates to CASSLYEQSSYNSPLHF. The full variable domain, rest sourced from reference TRBV5-1 and TRBJ1-6, is KAGVTQTPRYLIKTRGQQVTLSCSPISGHRSVSWYQQTPGQGLQFLFEYFSETQRNKGNFPGRFSGRQFSNSRSEMNVSTLELGDSALYLCASSLYEQSSYNSPLHFGNGTRLTVT.

The rearrangement uses TRBV7-9 and TRBJ1-1; D is uncertain. Trimming cost V 4 bases and J 11 bases, with 11 bases left between them. This CDR3 spans 11 amino acids. Germline assignment: CDR1 SEHNR and CDR2 FQNEAQ (reference sequence). The CDR3 reads CASSSAREAFF. The DNA of the CDR3 is TGTGCCAGCAGCTCGGCCCGTGAGGCTTTCTTT.

The chain links TRBV10-2 to TRBJ2-5; D unresolved. Germline assignment: CDR1 WSHSY and CDR2 SAAADI. The V and J ends lost 5 bases and 11 bases respectively, with 9 bases between them. The CDR3 runs to 10 residues. The DNA of the CDR3 is TGCGCCAGCAGTAACGGAGTGCAGTACTTC. Translating gives CASSNGVQYF.

The chain joins TRBV28 to TRBJ1-1, with 7 positions matching TRBD1. The junction had 7 bases not matched to a gene; V was cut back by 2 bases and J by 4 bases. The CDR3 is 15 residues long. Per germline, CDR1 MDHEN and CDR2 SYDVKM. The CDR3 reads CASSLVGGVGTEAFF. CDR3 nucleotide sequence: TGTGCCAGCAGTTTAGTAGGGGGCGTTGGCACTGAAGCTTTCTTT.

This clone has a single count. This chain links TRBV4-2 with TRBJ2-3, with TRBD1 as a possible D gene (6 bases). Between the trimmed V and J ends, which lost 4 bases and 1 base, there was a span of 12 bases. Per germline, CDR1 LGHNA and CDR2 YNFKEQ. This CDR3 comprises 15 residues. CDR3 DNA sequence: TGTGCCAGCAGCCCCGGGGCAGGGGGCACAGATACGCAGTATTTT. Its protein is CASSPGAGGTDTQYF.

CDR3 amino acids: CASSPDTKNTEAFF. The DNA for the CDR3 is TGTGCCAGCTCACCAGACACCAAGAACACTGAAGCTTTCTTT. This chain links TRBV18 with TRBJ1-1, with no clear D. This CDR3 is 14 amino acids long. Germline CDR1 KGHSH, CDR2 LQKENI. The ends were cut back, 2 bases at V and 1 base at J, with 8 bases in the middle.

The chain is built from TRBV7-4 and TRBJ1-4; D gene uncertain. Germline values: CDR1 SGHVT, CDR2 SQSDAQ. This CDR3 has 16 amino acids. DNA for the CDR3: TGTGCACCGGGCCTTGAACGAGACTGGACTAATGAAAAACTGTTTTTT. As protein: CAPGLERDWTNEKLFF.